One and the same sample provided the 23 T cell receptor beta chains below, sequenced in a study of cytomegalovirus exposure and HLA in healthy donors. Some clones are missing from TCRdb's copy, which holds only in-frame ones; the method was immunoSEQ multiplex PCR. The table lists roughly 60,000 clones, around 95% of them singletons. Specimen: PBMCs. Source of these receptors: a woman between 18 and 29 years old in good health and CMV-seropositive.

The chain links TRBV2 to TRBJ1-1; no reliable D call. This CDR3 spans 14 amino acids. Germline values: CDR1 SNHLY, CDR2 FYNNEI. V was pared by 7 bases and J by 5 bases, with 17 bases between. CDR3 bases: TGTGCCAGCAATGTACATCAAGAGGGAACTGAAGCTTTCTTT. Protein product: CASNVHQEGTEAFF.

V is TRBV15 and J is TRBJ2-7, with TRBD1 as a possible D gene (5 bases). The CDR3 totals 18 residues. The V end was cut by 0 bases, the J end by 2 bases, with 20 bases between. CDR1 and CDR2 (germline): LNHNV, YYDKDF (reference sequence). The CDR3 bases are TGTGCCACCAGCAGAGATCTTTTAGGGGAAATCCACCCCTACGAGCAGTACTTC. This encodes CATSRDLLGEIHPYEQYF.

This clone was counted once. This chain links TRBV10-2 with TRBJ1-1; D is uncertain. Germline CDR1 reads WSHSY; CDR2 reads SAAADI. Trimming stripped 7 bases from V and 5 bases from J, with 14 bases between. This CDR3 region has 13 residues. In nucleotides, the CDR3 is TGCGCCAGCACTTCCGTCCCGGGTACTGAAGCTTTCTTT. Translated, it gives CASTSVPGTEAFF.

V is TRBV13 and J is TRBJ2-3; 9 positions agree with TRBD2. The CDR3 covers 16 residues. Germline-derived CDR1 and CDR2 are PRHDT and FYEKMQ (reference sequence). Trimming cost V 0 bases and J 2 bases; bases outside gene matches: 3. The DNA of the CDR3 is TGTGCCAGCAGCTTAGGTCCTAGCGGGAACACAGATACGCAGTATTTT. Amino acids: CASSLGPSGNTDTQYF.

This chain connects TRBV7-3 to TRBJ2-3, with 7 bases fitting TRBD2. Per germline, CDR1 SGHTA and CDR2 FQGTGA. Losses at the gene ends were 3 bases for V and 2 bases for J; bases not matched to a gene: 5. The CDR3 is made up of 15 amino acids. This CDR3 is CASSFQRDTTDTQYF. CDR3 coding DNA: TGTGCCAGCAGCTTCCAGCGGGATACCACAGATACGCAGTATTTT. Drawing the rest from reference TRBV7-3 and TRBJ2-3, the complete variable domain is GAGVSQTPSNKVTEKGKYVELRCDPISGHTALYWYRQSLGQGPEFLIYFQGTGAADDSGLPNDRFFAVRPEGSVSTLKIQRTERGDSAVYLCASSFQRDTTDTQYFGPGTRLTVL.

This rearrangement joins TRBV11-2 to TRBJ1-2, with TRBD1 matching over 8 bases. The J segment lost 3 bases and the V segment lost 4 bases, leaving 1 base of the junction unmatched. The CDR3 has 13 amino acids. Germline CDR1 SGHAT, CDR2 FQNNGV. CDR3: CASSSQGDYGYTF. Written as DNA, the CDR3 is TGTGCCAGCAGCTCACAGGGGGACTATGGCTACACCTTC.

About this clone: The sample has other DNA sequences that encode this CDR3 too. The chain carries TRBV6-6 and TRBJ2-1; weak D call: TRBD2 (7 bases). The CDR3 is 16 residues long. V lost 5 bases and J lost 7, with 21 bases in between. From germline, CDR1 is MNHNY and CDR2 SVGAGI (reference sequence). CDR3 bases: TGTGCCAGCAGTGGGTCGGGGGGCGCGGTTCGTAATGAGCAGTTCTTC. This encodes CASSGSGGAVRNEQFF.

This chain uses TRBV5-1 with TRBJ2-1; TRBD2 agrees at 9 bases. This CDR3 has 14 amino acids. V lost 5 bases and J lost 6; bases outside the gene matches: 6. Germline CDR1 SGHRS, CDR2 YFSETQ. CDR3 protein: CASRGGGDSNEQFF. The CDR3 DNA is TGCGCCAGCAGGGGCGGGGGGGACTCCAATGAGCAGTTCTTC.

The chain combines TRBV5-1 with TRBJ2-7, with a possible D match to TRBD2 (6 bases). V was pared by 4 bases and J by 2 bases, with 10 bases between. Germline V CDR1 and CDR2: SGHRS, YFSETQ. This CDR3 contains 13 residues. The CDR3 protein is CASSPGLAYEQYF. The DNA of the CDR3 is TGCGCCAGCAGCCCGGGACTGGCCTACGAGCAGTACTTC. Supplemented by reference TRBV5-1 and TRBJ2-7, the full variable domain reads KAGVTQTPRYLIKTRGQQVTLSCSPISGHRSVSWYQQTPGQGLQFLFEYFSETQRNKGNFPGRFSGRQFSNSRSEMNVSTLELGDSALYLCASSPGLAYEQYFGPGTRLTVT.

The CDR3 region is CASSQDIAGGEQYF. CDR3 coding DNA: TGTGCCAGCAGCCAAGATATTGCGGGGGGCGAGCAGTACTTC. The rearrangement joins TRBV4-2 to TRBJ2-7; 8 bases map to TRBD2. V lost 0 bases to trimming and J lost 6 bases; unmatched junction nucleotides: 4. There are 14 residues in the CDR3. CDR1 is LGHNA, CDR2 YNFKEQ, per germline.

The rearrangement links TRBV5-4 to TRBJ2-1, with 8 bases identical to TRBD2. The length of the CDR3 is 20 residues. The germline V gene encodes CDR1 SGHNT and CDR2 YYREEE (reference sequence). V lost 4 bases, J lost 0 bases, and 18 bases stayed unmatched. CDR3 in amino acids: CASSKTPGSGNAFSYNEQFF. The CDR3 DNA reads as TGTGCCAGCAGCAAAACCCCGGGTAGCGGGAATGCGTTCTCCTACAATGAGCAGTTCTTC.

The chain joins TRBV19 to TRBJ2-7, with TRBD1 as a possible D gene (6 bases). The V gene's germline CDR1 is LNHDA and CDR2 SQIVND (reference sequence). V was trimmed by 4 bases and J by 4 bases, leaving 17 bases between them. The CDR3 runs 15 residues. CDR3 DNA: TGTGCCAGTAGTAGTTTCTGGACAGAAGTTTACGAGCAGTACTTC. Residues: CASSSFWTEVYEQYF.

The chain combines TRBV28 with TRBJ1-2; 7 bases agree with TRBD1. Germline CDR1 is MDHEN and CDR2 is SYDVKM. The CDR3 consists of 15 residues. V shed 7 bases and J 4 bases; nucleotides not matched to a gene: 12. The CDR3 reads CASKPSTGQIYGYTF. In DNA, the CDR3 is TGTGCCAGCAAACCCTCGACAGGGCAGATCTATGGCTACACCTTC.

The V call is TRBV5-4, the J call TRBJ2-7; the match to TRBD1 covers 10 bases. CDR3 size: 15 residues. CDR1 is SGHNT, CDR2 YYREEE, per germline (reference sequence). V was pared by 0 bases and J by 3 bases, with 3 bases of the junction left unmatched. The CDR3 DNA is TGTGCCAGCAGCTTGGTCGGGACAGGGGACTACGAGCAGTACTTC. Translated: CASSLVGTGDYEQYF.

This sequence joins TRBV5-1 and TRBJ2-2; tentatively, D is TRBD1 (5 bases). This CDR3 comprises 14 residues. Germline-derived CDR1 and CDR2 are SGHRS and YFSETQ. Trimming removed 0 bases from V and 4 bases from J, with 7 bases in between. The CDR3 loop is CASSLGQSTGELFF. The CDR3 DNA reads as TGCGCCAGCAGCTTGGGACAGAGCACCGGGGAGCTGTTTTTT.

The V gene is TRBV7-9, the J gene TRBJ2-7, with TRBD1 as a possible D gene (6 bases). The CDR3 runs to 17 residues. The V gene's germline CDR1 is SEHNR and CDR2 FQNEAQ (reference sequence). V shed 4 bases and J shed 0 bases, with 19 bases lying between them. This CDR3 is CASSSTDRSLSSYEQYF. CDR3 nucleotides: TGTGCCAGCAGCTCCACGGACAGATCATTGAGCTCCTACGAGCAGTACTTC.

The CDR3 nucleotides read TGTGCCAGCAGCTTAGGTAGCGGGACCTACAATGAGCAGTTCTTC. Protein sequence: CASSLGSGTYNEQFF. The chain joins TRBV7-6 to TRBJ2-1, with 8 bases aligning to TRBD2. The V gene end was trimmed by 1 base and the J gene end by 2 bases; junction bases not matched to a gene: 1. The CDR3 spans 15 residues. Germline V lookup: CDR1 SGHVS, CDR2 FNYEAQ.

The chain is built from TRBV18 and TRBJ1-1; D not resolved. Germline CDR1 KGHSH, CDR2 LQKENI. The CDR3 contains 14 residues. V lost 1 base and J lost 3, with 9 bases in between. The CDR3 coding sequence is TGTGCCAGCTCACCACAAGAGGGATACACTGAAGCTTTCTTT. The encoded protein is CASSPQEGYTEAFF.

The chain carries TRBV20-1 and TRBJ1-2; a weak D match, TRBD1 (6 bases). Deletions cut 5 bases from V and 8 bases from J, with 12 bases between. The CDR3 runs 11 residues. Germline V lookup: CDR1 DFQATT, CDR2 SNEGSKA (reference sequence). CDR3 residues: CSALGARGYTF. The CDR3 coding sequence is TGCAGTGCTTTGGGGGCGCGGGGCTACACCTTC.

J is TRBJ2-7 and V is TRBV15; TRBD1 matches at 8 bases. The trim removed 4 bases at V and 0 bases at J, leaving 8 bases unmatched. Looked up from germline, CDR1 is LNHNV and CDR2 is YYDKDF (reference sequence). The CDR3 is 16 residues long. The CDR3 coding sequence is TGTGCCACCAGCAAAGATGGGACAGGTGGCTCCTACGAGCAGTACTTC. This translates into CATSKDGTGGSYEQYF.

This sequence joins TRBV7-3 and TRBJ2-2; D remains unclear. CDR1 and CDR2 from the germline V gene are SGHTA and FQGTGA. V shed 6 bases and J shed 0 bases, with 8 bases lying between them. The CDR3 is 14 residues long. DNA for the CDR3: TGTGCCAGCAGGAGACTCCCGAACACCGGGGAGCTGTTTTTT. Encoded protein: CASRRLPNTGELFF.

This chain links TRBV9 with TRBJ2-3, with a weak D call TRBD2 (7 bases). V gave up 5 bases and J gave up 4 bases, with 17 bases separating them. CDR1 and CDR2 from the germline V gene are SGDLS and YYNGEE. The CDR3 has 15 residues. This CDR3 reads CASRPGGGGADTQYF. Here the CDR3 DNA reads TGTGCCAGCAGACCTGGCGGGGGCGGGGCAGATACGCAGTATTTT.

This clone was picked up a small number of times. CDR3 sequence (DNA): TGTGCCAGCAGCACCGGCGACAGCCTGGGGACAGATACGCAGTATTTT. As protein: CASSTGDSLGTDTQYF. The chain uses TRBV27 and TRBJ2-3; D perhaps matches TRBD1 (5 bases). V shed 6 bases and J shed 3 bases, with 19 bases lying between them. CDR3 length: 16 amino acids. Germline V lookup: CDR1 MNHEY, CDR2 SMNVEV (reference sequence).